Included here is one T cell receptor beta chain sequence, with context. The data belong to a study of T cell changes during pregnancy in multiple sclerosis. Trimming removed 6 bases from V and 2 bases from J, with 16 bases in between. The V gene's germline CDR1 is MNHNS and CDR2 SASEGT. This CDR3 is built from 15 residues. Clones were read by immunoSEQ multiplex PCR, and TCRdb kept only the in-frame ones, dropping some. The sample holds tens of thousands of clones, around 91% seen once. V gene TRBV6-1 combines with J gene TRBJ1-2; D is possibly TRBD1 (6 bases). This receptor was obtained from a female donor in good health, enrolled as a control in a pregnancy study. The input for sequencing was peripheral blood, taken after pregnancy. The CDR3 sequence: CASSVGQPANYGYTF. The CDR3 coding sequence is TGTGCCAGCAGCGTTGGACAGCCCGCCAACTATGGCTACACCTTC.